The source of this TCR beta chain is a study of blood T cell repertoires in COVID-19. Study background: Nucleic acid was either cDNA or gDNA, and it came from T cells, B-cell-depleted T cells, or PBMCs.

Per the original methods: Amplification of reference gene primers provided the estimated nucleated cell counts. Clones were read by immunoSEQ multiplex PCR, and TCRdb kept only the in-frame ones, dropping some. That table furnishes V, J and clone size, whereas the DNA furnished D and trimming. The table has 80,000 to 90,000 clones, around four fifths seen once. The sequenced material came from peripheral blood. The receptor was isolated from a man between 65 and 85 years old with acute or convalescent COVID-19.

Written as DNA, the CDR3 is TGTGCCAGCAGCTTAGAAGTGGGCCCTTGGGCCTATAGCAATCAGCCCCAGCATTTT. It translates to CASSLEVGPWAYSNQPQHF. The chain carries TRBV7-9 and TRBJ1-5, with D unclear. Trimming cost V 1 base and J 0 bases, with 19 bases left between them. The CDR3 spans 19 residues. Germline values: CDR1 SEHNR, CDR2 FQNEAQ (reference sequence).